Shown below are 21 T cell receptor beta chains from a single sample sequenced in a study of TIL therapy for anti-PD-1-resistant metastatic lung cancer. As for time point: pre-treatment sample, taken before nivolumab and TIL therapy. The libraries were made with immunoSEQ v3. Only in-frame clones appear in the TCRdb table, and some are missing; sequencing was by immunoSEQ multiplex PCR. The table lists fewer than 60,000 clones, about 86% of them singletons. Specimen: blood, collected at baseline. These receptors were obtained from a person between 30 and 80 years old with non-small cell lung cancer.

The chain has TRBV10-2 and TRBJ2-3; D gene unclear. The V and J ends lost 2 bases and 0 bases respectively, with 12 bases between them. This CDR3 region has 16 residues. CDR1 is WSHSY and CDR2 is SAAADI in the germline V gene. CDR3 region: CASSERIAESTDTQYF. The CDR3 DNA sequence: TGCGCCAGCAGTGAGAGGATAGCAGAAAGCACAGATACGCAGTATTTT.

The chain combines TRBV2 with TRBJ2-5; D is ambiguous. Germline assignment: CDR1 SNHLY and CDR2 FYNNEI. The ends were cut back, 3 bases at V and 7 bases at J, with 18 bases in the middle. CDR3 size: 15 residues. The CDR3: CASSDKGSPVGTQYF. CDR3 DNA sequence: TGTGCCAGCAGTGACAAGGGATCCCCAGTTGGGACCCAGTACTTC.

The chain carries TRBV14 and TRBJ1-6; D is unresolved. CDR3 length: 12 residues. Trimming removed 4 bases from V and 6 bases from J, with 4 bases in between. CDR1 and CDR2 (germline): SGHDN, FVKESK. CDR3 region: CASSRSNSPLHF. The CDR3 DNA is TGTGCCAGCAGCCGAAGTAATTCACCCCTCCACTTT.

The rearrangement uses TRBV7-3 and TRBJ2-7, with 15 bases identical to TRBD2. The CDR3 runs to 17 residues. Germline loops: CDR1 SGHTA, CDR2 FQGTGA. The trim removed 1 base at V and 5 bases at J, leaving 6 bases unmatched. This chain's CDR3 is CASSLKGLAGGWHEQYF. CDR3 DNA: TGTGCCAGCAGCTTAAAGGGACTAGCGGGAGGATGGCACGAGCAGTACTTC.

Points on this clone: The same CDR3 can be traced to other DNA sequences in this sample. V is TRBV6-5 and J is TRBJ2-7; the match to TRBD1 covers 7 bases. The CDR3 contains 13 residues. V shed 2 bases and J 4 bases; nucleotides not matched to a gene: 2. CDR1 MNHEY and CDR2 SVGAGI come from the germline V gene. This CDR3 is CASSYGGQYEQYF. CDR3 coding DNA: TGTGCCAGCAGTTACGGGGGACAGTACGAGCAGTACTTC.

The chain is built from TRBV19 and TRBJ2-1, with D tentatively TRBD1 or TRBD2 (5 bases each). V was shortened by 6 bases and J by 7 bases, with 16 bases between the two germline ends. The germline V gene has CDR1 LNHDA and CDR2 SQIVND (reference sequence). There are 14 residues in the CDR3. CDR3 DNA sequence: TGTGCCAGTAGAAATGCCGGGACCGGGAATGAGCAGTTCTTC. This encodes CASRNAGTGNEQFF. Complete variable domain (other parts from reference TRBV19 and TRBJ2-1): DGGITQSPKYLFRKEGQNVTLSCEQNLNHDAMYWYRQDPGQGLRLIYYSQIVNDFQKGDIAEGYSVSREKKESFPLTVTSAQKNPTAFYLCASRNAGTGNEQFFGPGTRLTVL.

The CDR3 DNA is TGCAGCGTTGACAGGGGTGGCGAGACCCAGTACTTC. Its translation: CSVDRGGETQYF. The J gene is TRBJ2-5, the V gene TRBV29-1; perhaps TRBD1 as D (6 bases). The CDR3 covers 12 residues. Germline values: CDR1 SQVTM, CDR2 ANQGSEA. Trimming shortened V by 3 bases and J by 5 bases, and 10 bases separated the two germline ends.

The chain links TRBV18 to TRBJ2-5; D tentatively reads TRBD1 or TRBD2 (5 bases each). This CDR3 is 16 amino acids long. CDR1 is KGHSH and CDR2 is LQKENI in the germline V gene. The germline V and J ends were trimmed by 6 bases and 0 bases, with 17 bases remaining between them. The CDR3 spells CASSPTGTAYQETQYF. The CDR3 region has the DNA TGTGCCAGCTCTCCAACCGGGACCGCGTACCAAGAGACCCAGTACTTC.

The rearrangement uses TRBV7-9 and TRBJ2-1, with TRBD2 matching over 7 bases. Per the germline V gene, CDR1 is SEHNR and CDR2 is FQNEAQ (reference sequence). With 2 bases clipped from V and 7 bases from J, the junction kept 11 bases outside the gene matches. CDR3 length: 16 amino acids. The CDR3 sequence: CASSLRGSQRSNEQFF. CDR3 coding DNA: TGTGCCAGCAGCTTACGCGGGAGTCAGAGGAGTAATGAGCAGTTCTTC.

The rearrangement uses TRBV28 and TRBJ1-6; D remains ambiguous. Germline-derived CDR1 and CDR2 are MDHEN and SYDVKM. Trimming removed 8 bases at V and 5 bases at J, with 10 bases between. This CDR3 has 13 amino acids. In DNA form, the CDR3 reads TGTGCCAGCGGGTCAAACAATAATTCACCCCTCCACTTT. Its translation: CASGSNNNSPLHF. Using reference TRBV28 and TRBJ1-6 for the parts outside the CDR3, the full variable domain is DVKVTQSSRYLVKRTGEKVFLECVQDMDHENMFWYRQDPGLGLRLIYFSYDVKMKEKGDIPEGYSVSREKKERFSLILESASTNQTSMYLCASGSNNNSPLHFGNGTRLTVT.

This rearrangement joins TRBV3-1 (or the pseudogene TRBV3-2) to TRBJ2-5, with 9 bases aligning to TRBD1. The CDR3 sequence is 19 residues long. The J segment lost 1 base and the V segment lost 4 bases, leaving 16 bases of the junction unmatched. Germline CDR1 LGHDT, CDR2 YNNKEL (reference sequence). In DNA, the CDR3 is TGTGCCAGCAGCCGCCCCCGGGACAGGGTGTCGGTAGGCCAAGAGACCCAGTACTTC. This encodes CASSRPRDRVSVGQETQYF.

The chain links TRBV6-6 to TRBJ2-7; 7 bases match TRBD1. V shed 5 bases, J shed 1 base, and the junction held 8 bases outside the gene matches. Per germline, CDR1 MNHNY and CDR2 SVGAGI (reference sequence). This CDR3 is built from 15 residues. The CDR3 DNA sequence: TGTGCCAGCAGTACCCCCGGGACAGTTTCCTACGAGCAGTACTTC. Translating it yields CASSTPGTVSYEQYF.

The chain combines TRBV18 with TRBJ1-3; 10 bases are a match to TRBD1. Germline CDR1 and CDR2: KGHSH and LQKENI. The CDR3 runs to 15 residues. V shed 4 bases, J shed 4 bases, and the junction held 4 bases outside the gene matches. CDR3 residues: CASSRDRGPGNTIYF. The CDR3 DNA is TGTGCCAGCTCACGAGACAGGGGGCCCGGAAACACCATATATTTT.

V and J are TRBV19 and TRBJ2-7; 8 positions agree with TRBD1. Trimming removed 6 bases from V and 3 bases from J; junction bases left unmatched: 10. Germline CDR1 LNHDA, CDR2 SQIVND (reference sequence). This CDR3 has 15 residues. CDR3 nucleotides: TGTGCCAGTAGGTCGGACAGGGAGCATAGCTACGAGCAGTACTTC. It specifies CASRSDREHSYEQYF. The entire variable domain, with the rest obtained from reference TRBV19 and TRBJ2-7, is as follows: DGGITQSPKYLFRKEGQNVTLSCEQNLNHDAMYWYRQDPGQGLRLIYYSQIVNDFQKGDIAEGYSVSREKKESFPLTVTSAQKNPTAFYLCASRSDREHSYEQYFGPGTRLTVT.

The chain is built from TRBV11-2 and TRBJ2-7; 7 bases are a match to TRBD2. This CDR3 region has 15 residues. The V gene end was trimmed by 5 bases and the J gene end by 2 bases; junction bases not matched to a gene: 9. Germline CDR1 is SGHAT and CDR2 is FQNNGV. The CDR3 DNA is TGTGCCAGCAGCATTGGGGCGGGGGAAGCCTACGAGCAGTACTTC. Translating it yields CASSIGAGEAYEQYF.

The chain combines TRBV18 with TRBJ2-7, with D unresolved. V lost 3 bases to trimming and J lost 0 bases, with 3 bases between them. Germline V CDR1 and CDR2: KGHSH, LQKENI. The CDR3 spans 12 residues. CDR3 loop: CASSPSSYEQYF. The CDR3 DNA reads as TGTGCCAGCTCACCTAGCTCCTACGAGCAGTACTTC.

The chain uses TRBV9 and TRBJ2-1, with D possibly being TRBD2 (5 bases). The CDR3 contains 15 residues. The ends were cut back, 3 bases at V and 9 bases at J, with 19 bases in the middle. Germline CDR1 is SGDLS and CDR2 is YYNGEE. CDR3 loop: CASSAAGSRGGEQFF. The CDR3 nucleotides read TGTGCCAGCAGCGCGGCGGGCTCCCGCGGAGGTGAGCAGTTCTTC.

This rearrangement joins TRBV6-2 or TRBV6-3 to TRBJ2-5, with TRBD2 identical over 14 bases. J lost 6 bases, V lost 6 bases, and 9 bases had no gene match. CDR3 length: 16 amino acids. CDR1 is MNHEY, CDR2 SVGEGT, per germline. The CDR3 DNA reads as TGTGCCAGCAGCGACGTCGGGACTAGCGGGAGAAAGACCCAGTACTTC. Translating gives CASSDVGTSGRKTQYF.

The chain carries TRBV2 and TRBJ2-1; D tentatively reads TRBD1 or TRBD2 (6 bases each). This CDR3 has 13 amino acids. V gave up 2 bases and J gave up 12 bases, with 14 bases separating them. Germline CDR1 and CDR2: SNHLY and FYNNEI. CDR3 in DNA: TGTGCCAGCAGTGAAATGGGGGGCCTGAGGCAGTTCTTC. It specifies CASSEMGGLRQFF.

The chain uses TRBV5-1 and TRBJ1-5; TRBD1 aligns across 7 bases. CDR3 length equals 14 residues. Trimming took 4 bases from V and 7 from J; bases not matched to a gene: 8. CDR1 SGHRS and CDR2 YFSETQ come from the germline V gene. Written as DNA, the CDR3 is TGCGCCAGCAGCCCCCGAGGGGGCAGGCAGCCCCAGCATTTT. It encodes CASSPRGGRQPQHF.

The V gene is TRBV28, the J gene TRBJ2-1; D possibly corresponds to TRBD1 (6 bases). This CDR3 contains 15 residues. V was clipped by 2 bases and J by 3 bases, with 11 bases between them. Germline V gene data show CDR1 as MDHEN and CDR2 as SYDVKM. For the CDR3, the DNA is TGTGCCAGCAGTTTAATCCAGGGGAACTACAATGAGCAGTTCTTC. Its protein is CASSLIQGNYNEQFF.